These T cell receptor beta chains were read from a single sample in a study of OX40 agonist ivuxolimab in advanced cancers. The assay was immunoSEQ multiplex PCR, and TCRdb's table has in-frame clones only and misses some. The sample yields about 90,000 clones, 85% to 90% seen once. Here the sequenced sample was CD4+ or CD8+ T cells sorted from blood, taken in a trial of the OX40 agonist ivuxolimab. The source is an adult with an advanced solid tumor such as melanoma, head and neck, liver or kidney cancer. CDR3s include the opening cysteine and the closing phenylalanine or tryptophan. The order of the fields is V gene, J gene, D gene, clone size, CDR3 DNA, CDR3 protein. D genes are given only for firm matches. Clone size is shown for a subset of rows, as once, few, many or a class of expanded clone.

>TRBV9|TRBJ1-2|TRBD1|.
TGTGCCAGCAGCGTAGGGCAGGGGGCCAACTATGGCTACACCTTC
CASSVGQGANYGYTF
>TRBV5-4|TRBJ2-1|.|.
TGTGCCAGCAGCACCCTGAAGGAACGGCAGTTCTTC
CASSTLKERQFF
>TRBV5-1|TRBJ2-7|.|few
TGCGCCAGCAGCTTGGACGGGGTAACCTACGAGCAGTACTTC
CASSLDGVTYEQYF
>TRBV10-2|TRBJ1-5|.|few
TGCGCCAGCAGCCACCGCAATCAGCCCCAGCATTTT
CASSHRNQPQHF
>TRBV6-5|TRBJ2-2|.|.
TGTGCCAGCAGCCTCCGACCGAAGAACACCGGGGAGCTGTTTTTT
CASSLRPKNTGELFF
>TRBV5-1|TRBJ2-5|TRBD2|.
TGCGCCAGCAGCAAGCCCACTAGCGGGACTGGAGAGACCCAGTACTTC
CASSKPTSGTGETQYF
>TRBV15|TRBJ2-5|.|once
TGTGCCACCAGCAGACAACGAGAGACCCAGTACTTC
CATSRQRETQYF
>TRBV6-1|TRBJ1-3|.|.
TGTGCCAGCAGTGAGAGAACCGTCTACTCTGGAAACACCATATATTTT
CASSERTVYSGNTIYF
>TRBV2|TRBJ1-5|.|.
TGTGCCAGCAGGATGGGGGTCCTCGAAGTCGGGAAGCCCCAGCATTTT
CASRMGVLEVGKPQHF
>TRBV5-1|TRBJ2-3|TRBD2|.
TGCGCCAGCAGGATCGGACTAGACCAAGATACGCAGTATTTT
CASRIGLDQDTQYF
>TRBV19|TRBJ2-5|.|.
TGTGCCAGTAGTACCTCCCGCCAAGAGACCCAGTACTTC
CASSTSRQETQYF
>TRBV9|TRBJ2-5|TRBD1|once
TGTGCCAGCAGCGCGACAGGGGGCAATACCGTGGTAGAGACCCAGTACTTC
CASSATGGNTVVETQYF
>TRBV11-2|TRBJ2-7|TRBD2|.
TGTGCCAGCAGCGGGGGACTAGCGGGAGGGGTCCACGAGCAGTACTTC
CASSGGLAGGVHEQYF
>TRBV29-1|TRBJ2-2|TRBD1|.
TGCAGCGTTAGACAGGGGCGCGACACCGGGGAGCTGTTTTTT
CSVRQGRDTGELFF
>TRBV5-1|TRBJ2-2|TRBD1|.
TGCGCCAGCAGCTTAGGACAGGGAGGCGGGGAGCTGTTTTTT
CASSLGQGGGELFF
>TRBV7-6|TRBJ2-2|TRBD1|.
TGTGCCAGCAGCATCTACAGGGGACAGAACACCGGGGAGCTGTTTTTT
CASSIYRGQNTGELFF
>TRBV7-9|TRBJ1-1|.|.
TGTGCCAGCAGCTTAGATTACACACAAGCTTTCTTT
CASSLDYTQAFF
>TRBV14|TRBJ2-1|TRBD2|.
TGTGCCAGCAGCCTAGCGGGGAGCTCCTACAATGAGCAGTTCTTC
CASSLAGSSYNEQFF
>TRBV30|TRBJ2-2|.|.
TGTGCCTGGAGTGTTGGGTGGGAGGGGGACACCGGGGAGCTGTTTTTT
CAWSVGWEGDTGELFF
>TRBV10-2|TRBJ2-3|TRBD2|once
TGCGCCAGCAGTGAGCCCGGACTAGCGGGAGCCCCAACGCAGTATTTT
CASSEPGLAGAPTQYF
>TRBV29-1|TRBJ2-2|.|.
TGCAGCGTTGTGTTGGGGGGCACCGGGGAGCTGTTTTTT
CSVVLGGTGELFF
>TRBV5-1|TRBJ2-2|TRBD2|.
TGCGCCAGCACCATTGAGGTGGGACTAGCTCCCACCGGGGAGCTGTTTTTT
CASTIEVGLAPTGELFF
>TRBV5-1|TRBJ2-2|.|once
TGCGCCAGCAGCTTGACAGCGAACACCGGGGAGCTGTTTTTT
CASSLTANTGELFF
>TRBV2|TRBJ1-2|TRBD1|.
TGTGCCAGCGAGGGGGCCAGCTATGGCTACACCTTC
CASEGASYGYTF
>TRBV7-7|TRBJ2-5|TRBD2|.
TGTGCCAGCAGCCAAGCCTCTAGCGGGGGGGCCTCGGTCCAGTACTTC
CASSQASSGGASVQYF
>TRBV27|TRBJ1-4|TRBD1|.
TGTGCCAGCGGGGACAGGGCGAACGAAAAACTGTTTTTT
CASGDRANEKLFF
>TRBV9|TRBJ1-3|.|.
TGTGCCAGCAGCCCCAGGGACGGCCACTCTGGAAACACCATATATTTT
CASSPRDGHSGNTIYF
>TRBV9|TRBJ2-6|.|.
TGTGCCAGCAGCGTAGCTGGGGCCAACGTCCTGACTTTC
CASSVAGANVLTF
>TRBV5-5|TRBJ2-7|.|.
TGTGCCAGCAGCTTGGATCGGGGGAAGGAGTACTTC
CASSLDRGKEYF
>TRBV6-1|TRBJ1-1|.|.
TGTGCCAGTAAAATCTACAGGGAAGGGACTGAAGCTTTCTTT
CASKIYREGTEAFF
>TRBV30|TRBJ1-2|.|once
TGTGCCTGGAGTGTACTATCTCGGGCCGTGAGGCATGGCTACACCTTC
CAWSVLSRAVRHGYTF
>TRBV4-2|TRBJ2-2|.|.
TGTGCCAGCAGCCAAGGACTAGCGAACACCGGGGAGCTGTTTTTT
CASSQGLANTGELFF